Shown below are 29 T cell receptor beta chains from a single sample sequenced in a study of blood T cell repertoires in COVID-19. Profiling relied on immunoSEQ multiplex PCR, and the TCRdb table lists in-frame clones only, not all of them. This sample carries 140,000 to 150,000 clones, about 90% of them seen once, and the ten largest clones take 3.5% to 4.5%. The sequenced material came from PBMCs or T cells enriched from blood (not recorded which). The receptors were sampled from a woman between 40 and 50 years old who had been exposed to COVID-19.

This clone was recorded only once. The chain carries TRBV7-8 and TRBJ2-7; D might be TRBD1 (5 bases). The germline gives CDR1 SGHVS, CDR2 FQNEAQ. The CDR3 runs to 14 residues. V was trimmed by 6 bases and J by 2 bases, leaving 14 bases between them. The CDR3: CASRKETAAYEQYF. DNA of the CDR3: TGTGCCAGCAGAAAGGAGACAGCCGCCTACGAGCAGTACTTC.

This clone was counted a few times. The chain recombines TRBV19 with TRBJ2-1; D is perhaps TRBD2 (7 bases). This CDR3 has 15 residues. The V end lost 9 bases, the J end lost 5 bases, and 20 bases lay between the germline ends. CDR1 is LNHDA, CDR2 SQIVND, per germline (reference sequence). In nucleotides, the CDR3 is TGTGCCAGCGGACGGGGGGCCCGGCCCGACAATGAGCAGTTCTTC. Translating gives CASGRGARPDNEQFF.

V is TRBV19 and J is TRBJ2-3; D remains ambiguous. Between the trimmed V and J ends, which lost 4 bases and 1 base, there was a span of 6 bases. Germline V CDR1 and CDR2: LNHDA, SQIVND (reference sequence). The CDR3 sequence is 13 residues long. CDR3 bases: TGTGCCAGTAGTACGTTCGGCACAGATACGCAGTATTTT. This sequence encodes CASSTFGTDTQYF.

The chain links TRBV27 to TRBJ1-2, with 7 nucleotides matching TRBD1. CDR3 length: 13 amino acids. V lost 5 bases to trimming and J lost 8 bases; unmatched junction nucleotides: 8. Germline V gene lookup returns CDR1 MNHEY and CDR2 SMNVEV (reference sequence). CDR3 loop: CASSPGQAGGYTF. The CDR3 DNA sequence: TGTGCCAGCAGTCCCGGACAGGCCGGCGGCTACACCTTC.

V is TRBV5-4 and J is TRBJ2-1; possible D gene TRBD1, 5 bases. The CDR3 runs to 14 residues. V lost 5 bases, J lost 6 bases, and 15 bases lay in between. Germline V lookup: CDR1 SGHNT, CDR2 YYREEE (reference sequence). The CDR3 nucleotides read TGTGCCAGCAGATCCACAACAGGAACCAATGAGCAGTTCTTC. Its translation is CASRSTTGTNEQFF.

The V call is TRBV9, the J call TRBJ1-1, with D maybe TRBD1 (5 bases). Looked up from germline, CDR1 is SGDLS and CDR2 is YYNGEE. V lost 0 bases to trimming and J lost 6 bases, with 18 bases between them. CDR3 length: 16 amino acids. The CDR3 loop reads CASSVGLQAAWAEAFF. CDR3 bases: TGTGCCAGCAGCGTAGGTTTACAGGCGGCCTGGGCTGAAGCTTTCTTT.

This clone was seen just once. The chain is built from TRBV7-6 and TRBJ2-5; 9 bases agree with TRBD2. The CDR3 runs to 17 residues. Germline V gives CDR1 SGHVS, CDR2 FNYEAQ. After removal of 6 bases from V and 0 bases from J, the junction contained 11 bases not matched to a gene. CDR3 loop: CASRMSGRTYNQETQYF. In DNA form, the CDR3 reads TGTGCCAGCAGAATGAGCGGGAGGACCTATAACCAAGAGACCCAGTACTTC.

This clone was detected only once. The chain is built from TRBV2 and TRBJ1-1, with D unclear. This CDR3 spans 13 amino acids. Germline CDR1 SNHLY, CDR2 FYNNEI. The V gene lost 7 bases and the J gene lost 2 bases, with 11 bases spanning the gap. CDR3 coding DNA: TGTGCCAGCACCTTAGCGGATAACACTGAAGCTTTCTTT. It yields the protein CASTLADNTEAFF.

The chain joins TRBV5-1 to TRBJ1-5, with a tentative D call TRBD1 (6 bases). In germline, CDR1 is SGHRS, CDR2 YFSETQ. The V and J ends lost 4 bases and 5 bases respectively, with 13 bases between them. CDR3 size: 14 residues. Written as DNA, the CDR3 is TGCGCCAGCAGCCCTGGACAGACCGATCAGCCCCAGCATTTT. This sequence encodes CASSPGQTDQPQHF. The entire variable domain, with the rest obtained from reference TRBV5-1 and TRBJ1-5, is as follows: KAGVTQTPRYLIKTRGQQVTLSCSPISGHRSVSWYQQTPGQGLQFLFEYFSETQRNKGNFPGRFSGRQFSNSRSEMNVSTLELGDSALYLCASSPGQTDQPQHFGDGTRLSIL.

This sequence joins TRBV18 and TRBJ2-2, with a weak D call TRBD2 (5 bases). The V and J ends lost 10 bases and 0 bases respectively, with 15 bases between them. This CDR3 comprises 15 residues. Germline values: CDR1 KGHSH, CDR2 LQKENI. The CDR3 loop is CATLRPGANTGELFF. DNA of the CDR3: TGTGCCACCCTAAGGCCCGGGGCGAACACCGGGGAGCTGTTTTTT.

The chain combines TRBV18 with TRBJ1-2, with D possibly TRBD1 on 6 matching bases. The germline V gene has CDR1 KGHSH and CDR2 LQKENI. CDR3 length equals 16 residues. V dropped 0 bases and J dropped 1 base, with 12 bases sitting between them. CDR3 nucleotides: TGTGCCAGCTCACCACCCAACAGGGACAATAACTATGGCTACACCTTC. Translating gives CASSPPNRDNNYGYTF.

CDR3 nucleotide sequence: TGTGCCAGCAGCTTAGCGCAGGACAGGGCTGCCGGGGAGCTGTTTTTT. It codes for CASSLAQDRAAGELFF. V usage is TRBV7-6 and J usage is TRBJ2-2; 8 nucleotides agree with TRBD1. V gave up 0 bases and J gave up 6 bases; unmatched junction bases: 6. CDR1 and CDR2 from the germline V gene are SGHVS and FNYEAQ. This CDR3 region has 16 residues.

The chain couples TRBV2 to TRBJ2-7; 9 positions agree with TRBD1. The germline CDR1 and CDR2 sequences are SNHLY and FYNNEI. V dropped 6 bases and J dropped 1; count of bases not matched to a gene: 4. The CDR3 has 14 amino acids. The CDR3 region has the DNA TGTGCCAGCAGGGGACAGGGAAGTTCCTACGAGCAGTACTTC. Its protein product is CASRGQGSSYEQYF.

This chain joins TRBV5-4 and TRBJ1-2, with D unclear. Germline V gives CDR1 SGHNT, CDR2 YYREEE (reference sequence). The ends were cut back, 2 bases at V and 8 bases at J, with 22 bases in the middle. The CDR3 runs 16 residues. The CDR3 spells CASSFGVRQPLGGYTF. CDR3 sequence (DNA): TGTGCCAGCAGCTTCGGCGTGAGGCAGCCCCTCGGAGGCTACACCTTC. Full variable domain (missing parts from reference TRBV5-4 and TRBJ1-2): ETGVTQSPTHLIKTRGQQVTLRCSSQSGHNTVSWYQQALGQGPQFIFQYYREEENGRGNFPPRFSGLQFPNYSSELNVNALELDDSALYLCASSFGVRQPLGGYTFGSGTRLTVV.

J is TRBJ1-4 and V is TRBV5-1; 9 nucleotides align to TRBD1. V gave up 4 bases and J gave up 3 bases; unmatched junction bases: 4. Per the germline V gene, CDR1 is SGHRS and CDR2 is YFSETQ. The CDR3 totals 15 residues. The CDR3 loop is CASSTGGMANEKLFF. As DNA, the CDR3 is TGCGCCAGCAGCACAGGGGGCATGGCTAATGAAAAACTGTTTTTT.

The chain employs TRBV6-5 and TRBJ1-5, with 9 bases aligning to TRBD1. The CDR3 contains 15 residues. Germline V gives CDR1 MNHEY, CDR2 SVGAGI. V shed 8 bases and J 4 bases; nucleotides not matched to a gene: 9. The CDR3 protein is CASRTGDSRNQPQHF. As DNA, the CDR3 is TGTGCCAGCCGGACAGGGGATTCCCGAAATCAGCCCCAGCATTTT.

This clone was counted a few times. The rearrangement links TRBV4-3 to TRBJ2-7, with 9 bases identical to TRBD2. The CDR3 runs 15 residues. Germline V gene sequence: CDR1 LGHNA, CDR2 YSLEER. With V trimmed by 4 bases and J by 4 bases, 8 bases remained unmatched. Here the CDR3 reads CASSRILAGEYEQYF. The CDR3, as DNA: TGCGCCAGCAGCCGCATATTAGCGGGAGAATACGAGCAGTACTTC.

This clone was counted at least ten times. The J gene is TRBJ2-2, the V gene TRBV6-4; D is uncertain. V lost 0 bases, J lost 3 bases, and 5 bases lay in between. This CDR3 has 14 residues. Germline CDR1 and CDR2: MRHNA and SNTAGT. CDR3 in amino acids: CASSDSIDTGELFF. The DNA for the CDR3 is TGTGCCAGCAGTGACTCGATAGACACCGGGGAGCTGTTTTTT.

V gene TRBV5-5 combines with J gene TRBJ2-1, with 7 nucleotides matching TRBD1. J was trimmed by 3 bases and V by 1 base; bases with no gene match: 4. CDR1 SGHKS and CDR2 YYEKEE come from the germline V gene (reference sequence). The CDR3 is 15 residues long. The CDR3 protein is CASSLMGDSYNEQFF. CDR3 bases: TGTGCCAGCAGCTTGATGGGGGACAGCTACAATGAGCAGTTCTTC.

V gene TRBV6-5 combines with J gene TRBJ2-7, with 14 bases that match TRBD2. J was trimmed by 4 bases and V by 7 bases; bases with no gene match: 6. The CDR3 length is 15 residues. Germline V CDR1 and CDR2: MNHEY, SVGAGI. CDR3 sequence (DNA): TGTGCCAGCACAGGGACTAGCGGGAGATCTTACGAGCAGTACTTC. Protein sequence: CASTGTSGRSYEQYF.

This clone came up once. The chain recombines TRBV12-5 with TRBJ1-4; D may be TRBD1 (5 bases). The V gene lost 2 bases and the J gene lost 7 bases, with 20 bases spanning the gap. The CDR3 is made up of 17 amino acids. CDR1 LGHNT and CDR2 FRNRAP come from the germline V gene. The CDR3 coding sequence is TGTGCTAGTGGTTTGTTCCCTGTAGGGGCGACGGGTGAAAAACTGTTTTTT. Protein: CASGLFPVGATGEKLFF.

The chain combines TRBV5-1 with TRBJ2-1, with a possible D match to TRBD2 (7 bases). Deletions cut 6 bases from V and 9 bases from J, with 22 bases between. The CDR3 is made up of 15 amino acids. Germline V gene lookup returns CDR1 SGHRS and CDR2 YFSETQ. DNA of the CDR3: TGCGCCAGCACTTTGGCTGGGGGAGGGGACACTGAGCAGTTCTTC. Residues: CASTLAGGGDTEQFF.

This rearrangement joins TRBV5-1 to TRBJ1-2; unclear D gene. The CDR3 runs to 13 residues. Germline V CDR1 and CDR2: SGHRS, YFSETQ. Trimming left V 0 bases short and J 8 bases short, with 11 bases between. The CDR3 DNA is TGCGCCAGCAGCTTGGGGTTCTTGGAGGGCTACACCTTC. Protein sequence: CASSLGFLEGYTF.

In this sample, this clone turned up a few times. The V gene is TRBV6-5, the J gene TRBJ2-1; D possibly corresponds to TRBD2 (6 bases). Germline-derived CDR1 and CDR2 are MNHEY and SVGAGI. The CDR3 totals 14 residues. V was pared by 2 bases and J by 2 bases, with 7 bases between. CDR3 sequence reads: CASSYRETYNEQFF. The CDR3 DNA sequence: TGTGCCAGCAGTTACCGGGAGACCTACAATGAGCAGTTCTTC.

The chain is built from TRBV18 and TRBJ2-6; 11 bases align to TRBD1. Germline V gene sequence: CDR1 KGHSH, CDR2 LQKENI. After removal of 6 bases from V and 0 bases from J, the junction contained 7 bases not matched to a gene. The CDR3 consists of 18 residues. The DNA of the CDR3 is TGTGCCAGCTCGAAAACCGGGACAGGGGGCTCTGGGGCCAACGTCCTGACTTTC. Residues: CASSKTGTGGSGANVLTF.

This chain joins TRBV5-4 and TRBJ1-1, with TRBD1 matching over 7 bases. The germline V gene encodes CDR1 SGHNT and CDR2 YYREEE (reference sequence). This CDR3 is 14 amino acids long. Trimming took 4 bases from V and 5 from J; bases not matched to a gene: 8. The CDR3 DNA reads as TGTGCCAGCAGCCTAGGGGGCCGGGGGACTGAAGCTTTCTTT. Translation: CASSLGGRGTEAFF.

Notes on this clone: Within the sample, other DNA sequences also encode this same CDR3. V and J are TRBV11-3 and TRBJ1-1, with D hard to call. Per the germline V gene, CDR1 is SGHNT and CDR2 is YENEEA. V was pared by 0 bases and J by 1 base, with 3 bases between. This CDR3 comprises 13 residues. CDR3 in DNA: TGTGCCAGCAGCTTAGACCAGAACACTGAAGCTTTCTTT. Its translation: CASSLDQNTEAFF.

This clone was detected a few times. The J gene is TRBJ2-7, the V gene TRBV7-2, with D tentatively TRBD1 (5 bases). In germline, CDR1 is SGHTA, CDR2 FQGNSA. Trimming took 0 bases from V and 6 from J, leaving 15 bases between them. The CDR3 is 15 residues long. CDR3 in DNA: TGTGCCAGCAGCTTAGCAAGGGTCAGGGTCGGCGAGCAGTACTTC. This sequence encodes CASSLARVRVGEQYF.

The V and J genes are TRBV7-9 and TRBJ1-1; D not resolved. Germline assignment: CDR1 SEHNR and CDR2 FQNEAQ (reference sequence). The V end lost 1 base, the J end lost 5 bases, and 11 bases lay between the germline ends. The CDR3 has 14 residues. Here the CDR3 reads CASSLVAMRTEAFF. Written as DNA, the CDR3 is TGTGCCAGCAGCTTAGTAGCCATGAGGACTGAAGCTTTCTTT.